This T cell receptor beta chain is from a study of T cell repertoires in cytomegalovirus infection. Whole-study results and caveats: Cumulative frequency of public TCR beta families picked out carriers of CMV plus the relevant HLA.

TCRdb itself ran the reads through MiXCR, one entry per CDR3 protein. The data show over 200,000 distinct CDR3 sequences, about 13% seen once. CDR1 is KGHSH and CDR2 is LQKENI in the germline V gene. This CDR3 is 17 amino acids long. On this clonotype itself: The antigen is not known. One end of the junction fails to match germline, which may point to a read error.

Specimen: PBMCs. The chain employs TRBV18 and TRBJ1-1; 12 positions agree with TRBD1. The receptor was isolated from a human donor in good health (CMV status not recorded). Some clones in this sample may be carry-over from other donors' samples. CDR3 in DNA: TGTGCCAGCTCACCACCGGGACAGGGGGCTTTGAACACTGAAGCTTCCTTT. Residues: CASSPPGQGALNTEASF.